This T cell receptor beta chain was sequenced for a study of blood T cell repertoires in COVID-19. The overall study: COVID-19 samples from acute and convalescent phases originated in the United States, Italy and Spain. The analysed material was cDNA or gDNA that came from T cells, B-cell-depleted T cells, or PBMCs.

The sample holds a few counts of this clone. The CDR3 runs 14 residues. Trimming shortened V by 5 bases and J by 4 bases, and 9 bases separated the two germline ends. Germline V gives CDR1 ENHRY, CDR2 SYGVKD. Per the authors' pipeline: Estimates of nucleated cell counts were drawn from the amplification of reference gene primers. Assay used: immunoSEQ multiplex PCR; TCRdb lists only in-frame clones, some missing. V, J and clone size were drawn from that table, and D and trimming were deduced from the DNA. This table has approximately 49,000 clones, around 87% appearing once. The source material was peripheral blood. The chain joins TRBV10-3 to TRBJ1-6, with D perhaps TRBD1 (5 bases). The receptor was isolated from a man over 45 with acute or convalescent COVID-19. CDR3 region: CAISTGEYNSPLHF. The CDR3 DNA sequence: TGTGCCATCAGTACAGGTGAATATAATTCACCCCTCCACTTT.